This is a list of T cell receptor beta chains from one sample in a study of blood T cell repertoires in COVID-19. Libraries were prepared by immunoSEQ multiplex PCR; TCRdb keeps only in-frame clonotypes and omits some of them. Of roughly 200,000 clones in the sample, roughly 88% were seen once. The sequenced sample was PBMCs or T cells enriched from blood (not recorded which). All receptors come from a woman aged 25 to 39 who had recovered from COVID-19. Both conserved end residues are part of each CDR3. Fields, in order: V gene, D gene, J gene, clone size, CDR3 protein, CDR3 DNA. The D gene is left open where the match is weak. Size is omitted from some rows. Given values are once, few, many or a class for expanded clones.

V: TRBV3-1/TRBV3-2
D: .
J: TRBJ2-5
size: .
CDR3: CASTPGVQETQYF
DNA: TGTGCCAGCACTCCAGGGGTTCAAGAGACCCAGTACTTC

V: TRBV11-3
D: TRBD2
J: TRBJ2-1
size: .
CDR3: CASSLTGGLYNEQFF
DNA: TGTGCCAGCAGCTTGACGGGAGGCCTCTACAATGAGCAGTTCTTC

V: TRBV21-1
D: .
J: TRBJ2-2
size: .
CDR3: CASSKARKSQGNHTGELFF
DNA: TGTGCCAGCAGCAAAGCCCGGAAGAGTCAGGGTAACCACACCGGGGAGCTGTTTTTT

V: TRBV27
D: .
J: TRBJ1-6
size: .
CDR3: CASSPTGDSLYNSPLHF
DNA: TGTGCCAGCAGCCCGACTGGCGACAGCCTCTATAATTCACCCCTCCACTTT

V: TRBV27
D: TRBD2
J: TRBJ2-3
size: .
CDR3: CASSRGLIAGVLADAQYF
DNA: TGTGCCAGCAGTCGCGGCCTTATAGCGGGAGTTCTGGCAGATGCGCAGTATTTT

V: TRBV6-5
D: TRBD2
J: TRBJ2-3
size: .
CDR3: CASSYVGRAYTQYF
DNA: TGTGCCAGCAGTTACGTCGGGAGGGCATATACGCAGTATTTT

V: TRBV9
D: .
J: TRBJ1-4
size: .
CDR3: CASSFAGATNEKLFF
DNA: TGTGCCAGCTCATTTGCCGGTGCAACTAATGAAAAACTGTTTTTT

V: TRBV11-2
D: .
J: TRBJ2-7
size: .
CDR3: CASSYQVDEQYF
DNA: TGTGCCAGCAGCTATCAGGTTGACGAGCAGTACTTC

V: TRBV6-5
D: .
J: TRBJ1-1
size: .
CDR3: CASSYNFKNTEAFF
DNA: TGTGCCAGCAGTTACAACTTCAAGAACACTGAAGCTTTCTTT

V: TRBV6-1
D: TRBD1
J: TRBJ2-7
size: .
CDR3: CASSDLGTVSYEQYF
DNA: TGTGCCAGCAGTGATCTCGGGACAGTCTCCTACGAGCAGTACTTC

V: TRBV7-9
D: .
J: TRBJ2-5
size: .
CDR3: CASSFYGIGVETQYF
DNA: TGTGCCAGCAGCTTTTACGGTATCGGGGTAGAGACCCAGTACTTC

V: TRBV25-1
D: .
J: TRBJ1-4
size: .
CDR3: CASRQAYEKLFF
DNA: TGTGCCTCCCGACAGGCTTATGAAAAACTGTTTTTT

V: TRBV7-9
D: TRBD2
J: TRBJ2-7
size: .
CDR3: CASSLSGEAYEQYF
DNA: TGTGCCAGCAGCTTAAGCGGGGAGGCCTACGAGCAGTACTTC

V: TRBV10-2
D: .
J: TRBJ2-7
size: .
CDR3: CASKDPGLHYEQYF
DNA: TGCGCCAGCAAGGACCCGGGACTTCACTACGAGCAGTACTTC

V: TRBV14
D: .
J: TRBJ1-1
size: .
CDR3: CASSPRGRAEWRENTEAFF
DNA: TGTGCCAGCAGCCCACGCGGCAGGGCGGAGTGGAGAGAGAACACTGAAGCTTTCTTT

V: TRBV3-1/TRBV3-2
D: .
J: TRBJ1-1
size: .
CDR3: CASSQPTDRTFEAFF
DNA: TGTGCCAGCAGCCAACCAACAGACAGGACATTTGAAGCTTTCTTT

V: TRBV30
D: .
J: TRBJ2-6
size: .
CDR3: CAWRVPDSSGANVLTF
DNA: TGTGCCTGGAGGGTCCCCGACAGCTCTGGGGCCAACGTCCTGACTTTC

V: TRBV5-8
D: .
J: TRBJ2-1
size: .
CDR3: CASSTPGNKGFGEQFF
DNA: TGTGCCAGCAGCACGCCCGGGAATAAGGGCTTTGGTGAGCAGTTCTTC

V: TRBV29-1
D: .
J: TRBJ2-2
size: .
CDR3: CSVEEKDSLTGELFF
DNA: TGCAGCGTTGAAGAGAAGGACAGCCTGACCGGGGAGCTGTTTTTT

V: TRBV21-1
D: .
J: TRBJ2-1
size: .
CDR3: CASSKRSRGYNEQFF
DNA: TGTGCCAGCAGCAAAAGGAGCAGGGGCTACAATGAGCAGTTCTTC

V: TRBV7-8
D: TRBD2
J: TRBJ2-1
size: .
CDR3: CASSLVGGLVRNEQFF
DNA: TGTGCCAGCAGCTTAGTGGGGGGACTAGTGCGTAATGAGCAGTTCTTC

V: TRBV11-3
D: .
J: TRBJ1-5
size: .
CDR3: CASSSQGHQPQHF
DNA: TGTGCCAGCAGCTCTCAGGGTCATCAGCCCCAGCATTTT

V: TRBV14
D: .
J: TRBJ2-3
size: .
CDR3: CASSQDGRGRQYF
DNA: TGTGCCAGCAGCCAAGATGGTAGGGGTCGGCAGTATTTT

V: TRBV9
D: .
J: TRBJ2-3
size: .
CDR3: CASRGTTSTDTQYF
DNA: TGTGCCAGCAGAGGAACGACAAGCACAGATACGCAGTATTTT

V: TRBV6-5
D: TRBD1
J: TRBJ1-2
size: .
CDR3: CATAGQGGSGTF
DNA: TGTGCCACAGCGGGACAGGGAGGGTCTGGAACCTTC

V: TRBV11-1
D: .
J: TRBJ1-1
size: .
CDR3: CASISRALNTEAFF
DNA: TGTGCCAGCATTTCGAGGGCGCTCAACACTGAAGCTTTCTTT

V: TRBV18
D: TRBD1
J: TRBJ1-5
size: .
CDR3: CASSPRDRVNQPQHF
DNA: TGTGCCAGCTCACCTAGGGACAGAGTCAATCAGCCCCAGCATTTT

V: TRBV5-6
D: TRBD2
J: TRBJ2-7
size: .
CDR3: CASSSLSSMAGDTHEQYF
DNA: TGTGCCAGCAGCTCGCTCTCTAGTATGGCGGGAGACACACACGAGCAGTACTTC

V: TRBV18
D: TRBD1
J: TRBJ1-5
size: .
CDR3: CASSPTLLTGSQPQHF
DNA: TGTGCCAGCTCACCAACTTTGTTGACAGGGAGTCAGCCCCAGCATTTT

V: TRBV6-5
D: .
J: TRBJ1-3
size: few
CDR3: CASRPDTSSGNTIYF
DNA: TGTGCCAGCAGACCCGACACGAGCTCTGGAAACACCATATATTTT

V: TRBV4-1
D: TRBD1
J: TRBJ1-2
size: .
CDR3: CASSQNSDRSAYGYTF
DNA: TGCGCCAGCAGCCAAAATTCGGACAGGTCAGCGTATGGCTACACCTTC

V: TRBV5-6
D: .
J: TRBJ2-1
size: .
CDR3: CASSPGTNYNEQFF
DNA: TGTGCCAGCAGCCCCGGGACAAACTACAATGAGCAGTTCTTC

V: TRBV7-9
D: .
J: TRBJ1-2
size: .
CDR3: CASSLGTGNYGYTF
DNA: TGTGCCAGCAGCTTAGGTACAGGCAACTATGGCTACACCTTC

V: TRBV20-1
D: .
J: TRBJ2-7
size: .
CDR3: CSASSGFRPYEQYF
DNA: TGCAGTGCTAGTTCAGGATTCAGACCCTACGAGCAGTACTTC

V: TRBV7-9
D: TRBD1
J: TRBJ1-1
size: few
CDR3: CASSTGTNTEAFF
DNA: TGTGCCTCGTCGACAGGGACGAACACTGAAGCTTTCTTT

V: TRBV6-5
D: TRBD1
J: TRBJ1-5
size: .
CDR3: CASRATGVSQPQHF
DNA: TGTGCCAGCAGGGCTACAGGGGTGAGTCAGCCCCAGCATTTT